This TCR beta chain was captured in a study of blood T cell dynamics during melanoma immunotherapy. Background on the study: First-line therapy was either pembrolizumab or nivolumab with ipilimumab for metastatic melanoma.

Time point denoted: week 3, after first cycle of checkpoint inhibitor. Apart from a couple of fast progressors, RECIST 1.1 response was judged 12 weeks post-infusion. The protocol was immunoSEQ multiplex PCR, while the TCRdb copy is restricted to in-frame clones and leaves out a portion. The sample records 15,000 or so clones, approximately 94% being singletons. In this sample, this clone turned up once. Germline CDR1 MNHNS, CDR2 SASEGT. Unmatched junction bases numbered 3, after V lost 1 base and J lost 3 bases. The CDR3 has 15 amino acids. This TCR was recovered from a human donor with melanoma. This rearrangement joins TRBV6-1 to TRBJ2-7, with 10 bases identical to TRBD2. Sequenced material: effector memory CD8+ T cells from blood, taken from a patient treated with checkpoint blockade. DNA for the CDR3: TGTGCCAGCAGTGAAGGACTAGCGGGCTACTACGAGCAGTACTTC. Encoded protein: CASSEGLAGYYEQYF.